These T cell receptor beta chains were read from a single sample in a study of T cell changes during pregnancy in multiple sclerosis. Profiled with immunoSEQ multiplex PCR; TCRdb holds only in-frame clones, not every one. Of about 68,000 clones listed, about nine tenths are singletons. Sequences were derived from peripheral blood, sampled in the third trimester of pregnancy. These receptors were obtained from a female donor with multiple sclerosis, enrolled in a pregnancy study. CDR3s include the opening cysteine and the closing phenylalanine or tryptophan. A D gene is named only where the DNA matches it firmly. Clone size appears in some rows only: once, few, many, or a class for an expanded clone.

CDR3	DNA	J	size	V	D
CAISEGGTGWQYF	TGTGCCATCAGTGAGGGAGGGACAGGGTGGCAGTACTTC	TRBJ2-7	-	TRBV10-3	TRBD1
CAISGDRGYYEQYF	TGTGCCATCAGTGGGGACAGGGGATACTACGAGCAGTACTTC	TRBJ2-7	-	TRBV10-3	TRBD1
CASSPGGGSNTEAFF	TGTGCCAGCAGCCCCGGGGGTGGATCGAACACTGAAGCTTTCTTT	TRBJ1-1	-	TRBV11-2	-
CASSPFSNTEAFF	TGTGCCAGCAGTCCTTTCTCGAACACTGAAGCTTTCTTT	TRBJ1-1	-	TRBV6-5	-
CAWSVGGEQFF	TGTGCCTGGAGTGTCGGGGGGGAGCAGTTCTTC	TRBJ2-1	-	TRBV30	TRBD2
CASSYQYGTVYEQYF	TGTGCCAGCAGCTACCAATACGGGACAGTCTACGAGCAGTACTTC	TRBJ2-7	-	TRBV7-6	TRBD1
CASSLLGGTYQENEQFF	TGTGCCAGCAGTTTATTGGGAGGAACCTATCAGGAGAATGAGCAGTTCTTC	TRBJ2-1	once	TRBV27	-
CASSLVTDTEAFF	TGTGCCAGCAGCTTGGTCACGGACACTGAAGCTTTCTTT	TRBJ1-1	-	TRBV7-9	-
CASSLPLLTYEQYF	TGTGCCAGCAGCTTACCCCTATTGACCTACGAGCAGTACTTC	TRBJ2-7	-	TRBV5-5	-
CASSFRAESPYEQYF	TGTGCCAGCAGTTTCAGGGCCGAATCGCCCTACGAGCAGTACTTC	TRBJ2-7	-	TRBV6-5	-
CASSPGVALNTEAFF	TGTGCCAGCTCCCCAGGGGTAGCGTTGAACACTGAAGCTTTCTTT	TRBJ1-1	once	TRBV18	-
CASSLAQNYGYTF	TGTGCCAGCAGCTTAGCCCAGAACTATGGCTACACCTTC	TRBJ1-2	-	TRBV7-8	-
CASSGLSSYEQYF	TGTGCCAGCTCCGGACTGAGCTCCTACGAGCAGTACTTC	TRBJ2-7	once	TRBV25-1	-
CASSIGVGNEQFF	TGTGCCAGCAGTATCGGGGTAGGGAATGAGCAGTTCTTC	TRBJ2-1	-	TRBV19	-
CASSPRTGEGYEQYF	TGTGCCAGCAGTCCCCGGACAGGGGAGGGTTACGAGCAGTACTTC	TRBJ2-7	-	TRBV27	TRBD1
CASSLAGVSYEQYF	TGTGCCAGCAGTCTTGCCGGGGTATCGTACGAGCAGTACTTC	TRBJ2-7	-	TRBV5-4	-
CASTPIFPGEWEAFF	TGTGCCAGCACCCCGATTTTCCCGGGGGAGTGGGAAGCTTTCTTT	TRBJ1-1	-	TRBV7-9	-
CASSWGPGRTSGLQSYEQYF	TGTGCCAGCAGCTGGGGACCGGGAAGGACTAGCGGACTACAGTCCTACGAGCAGTACTTC	TRBJ2-7	once	TRBV5-5	TRBD2
CASTKRRNSPLHF	TGTGCCAGCACCAAGCGTCGTAATTCACCCCTCCACTTT	TRBJ1-6	-	TRBV7-3	-
CASSSSPLGDTQYF	TGTGCCAGCAGCTCCTCACCACTAGGGGATACGCAGTATTTT	TRBJ2-3	-	TRBV7-3	-
CASSEWTGGPTDTQYF	TGTGCCAGCAGTGAGTGGACAGGGGGACCTACAGATACGCAGTATTTT	TRBJ2-3	-	TRBV6-1	TRBD1
CASSHASGAPRRSYNEQFF	TGTGCCAGCAGCCATGCCAGCGGGGCTCCCAGAAGGTCCTACAATGAGCAGTTCTTC	TRBJ2-1	-	TRBV4-2	TRBD2
CAWSVRTIHGYTF	TGTGCCTGGAGTGTTAGGACAATACATGGCTACACCTTC	TRBJ1-2	once	TRBV30	-
CASSRSGTGAEKLFF	TGTGCCAGTAGTCGGTCCGGGACAGGGGCTGAAAAACTGTTTTTT	TRBJ1-4	-	TRBV19	TRBD1
CASSPRLVTGELFF	TGTGCCAGCAGTCCGCGACTAGTGACCGGGGAGCTGTTTTTT	TRBJ2-2	-	TRBV2	-
CASSYATGEGYQFF	TGTGCCAGCAGTTACGCGACTGGGGAGGGCTACCAGTTCTTC	TRBJ2-1	-	TRBV6-6	TRBD2
CASSDQGGSYNEQFF	TGTGCCAGCAGTGACCAGGGGGGCTCCTACAATGAGCAGTTCTTC	TRBJ2-1	-	TRBV6-4	-
CASSVRLAGGPTDTQYF	TGTGCCAGCAGCGTAAGACTAGCGGGGGGGCCAACAGATACGCAGTATTTT	TRBJ2-3	-	TRBV5-4	TRBD2
CASSDAWSQTYNEQFF	TGTGCCAGCAGTGACGCGTGGAGCCAAACATACAATGAGCAGTTCTTC	TRBJ2-1	-	TRBV6-4	-
CASSLGTDRGYGYTF	TGTGCCAGCAGCTTGGGGACCGACAGGGGCTATGGCTACACCTTC	TRBJ1-2	once	TRBV5-8	TRBD1
CASSLAVSSDTGELFF	TGTGCCAGCAGCTTGGCCGTTAGTTCCGACACCGGGGAGCTGTTTTTT	TRBJ2-2	few	TRBV5-4	-
CASSYSQSNRLYEQYF	TGTGCCAGCAGTTATTCCCAGTCCAACCGCCTCTACGAGCAGTACTTC	TRBJ2-7	-	TRBV6-5	-
CAQGGNTIYF	TGTGCCCAGGGGGGAAACACCATATATTTT	TRBJ1-3	-	TRBV30	-
CAIRKREDPGAYNEQFF	TGTGCCATCAGGAAGCGGGAGGACCCGGGGGCCTACAATGAGCAGTTCTTC	TRBJ2-1	-	TRBV10-3	TRBD2
CAISEFRGGSNQPQHF	TGTGCCATCAGTGAGTTCCGGGGGGGTTCCAATCAGCCCCAGCATTTT	TRBJ1-5	-	TRBV10-3	-
CASSLERAGNALHF	TGTGCCAGCAGCTTAGAAAGGGCGGGTAACGCCCTCCACTTT	TRBJ1-6	few	TRBV7-2	-
CASLTGGWDTEAFF	TGTGCCAGCCTAACAGGGGGCTGGGACACTGAAGCTTTCTTT	TRBJ1-1	once	TRBV28	TRBD1
CASGRTGPDTIYF	TGTGCCAGTGGTCGTACAGGGCCTGACACCATATATTTT	TRBJ1-3	-	TRBV19	-
CASSSGVAGPQETQYF	TGTGCCAGTAGTAGCGGGGTAGCGGGGCCCCAAGAGACCCAGTACTTC	TRBJ2-5	-	TRBV19	TRBD2
CASSATWDRGEYPYQPQHF	TGTGCCAGCAGCGCCACTTGGGACAGGGGGGAATATCCTTATCAGCCCCAGCATTTT	TRBJ1-5	-	TRBV5-8	TRBD1
CASSISANTGELFF	TGTGCCAGTAGTATCAGTGCGAACACCGGGGAGCTGTTTTTT	TRBJ2-2	once	TRBV19	-
CASSNRGGGALGYTF	TGCGCCAGCAGCAATCGCGGAGGGGGGGCGCTTGGCTACACCTTC	TRBJ1-2	-	TRBV5-1	-
CASSRGGGSYEQYF	TGTGCCAGCAGTCGCGGGGGGGGGTCCTACGAGCAGTACTTC	TRBJ2-7	-	TRBV6-6	TRBD2
CASRVAGGELFF	TGTGCCAGCAGAGTAGCGGGTGGGGAGCTGTTTTTT	TRBJ2-2	-	TRBV4-2	TRBD2
CASSPSEEVDEQFF	TGTGCCAGCAGTCCTAGCGAAGAGGTGGATGAGCAGTTCTTC	TRBJ2-1	once	TRBV6-4	-
CASSLTAHEQYF	TGTGCCAGCTCACTGACAGCGCACGAGCAGTACTTC	TRBJ2-7	-	TRBV18	-
CASRQTGNTEAFF	TGTGCCAGCAGGCAGACAGGGAACACTGAAGCTTTCTTT	TRBJ1-1	few	TRBV6-5	-
CASSQLVRDASPLETQYF	TGTGCCAGCAGCCAGCTAGTGAGAGACGCGTCGCCATTGGAGACCCAGTACTTC	TRBJ2-5	-	TRBV14	-
CASSLGAGKPGNTIYF	TGTGCCAGCAGCTTGGGTGCAGGGAAGCCTGGAAACACCATATATTTT	TRBJ1-3	-	TRBV5-5	-